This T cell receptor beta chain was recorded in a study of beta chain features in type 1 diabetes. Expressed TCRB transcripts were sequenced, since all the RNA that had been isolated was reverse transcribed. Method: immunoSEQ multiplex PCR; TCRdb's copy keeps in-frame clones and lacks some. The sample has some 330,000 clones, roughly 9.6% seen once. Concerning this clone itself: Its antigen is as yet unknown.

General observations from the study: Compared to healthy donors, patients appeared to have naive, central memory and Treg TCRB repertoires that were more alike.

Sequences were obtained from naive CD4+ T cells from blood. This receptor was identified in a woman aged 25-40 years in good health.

Written as DNA, the CDR3 is TGTGCCAGCAGTGAGTTGGCTCCCACAGCAAATCAGCCCCAGCATTTT. Protein sequence: CASSELAPTANQPQHF. The J gene is TRBJ1-5, the V gene TRBV6-1; D gene ambiguous. V was shortened by 3 bases and J by 4 bases, with 16 bases between the two germline ends. This CDR3 spans 16 amino acids. The germline gives CDR1 MNHNS, CDR2 SASEGT.